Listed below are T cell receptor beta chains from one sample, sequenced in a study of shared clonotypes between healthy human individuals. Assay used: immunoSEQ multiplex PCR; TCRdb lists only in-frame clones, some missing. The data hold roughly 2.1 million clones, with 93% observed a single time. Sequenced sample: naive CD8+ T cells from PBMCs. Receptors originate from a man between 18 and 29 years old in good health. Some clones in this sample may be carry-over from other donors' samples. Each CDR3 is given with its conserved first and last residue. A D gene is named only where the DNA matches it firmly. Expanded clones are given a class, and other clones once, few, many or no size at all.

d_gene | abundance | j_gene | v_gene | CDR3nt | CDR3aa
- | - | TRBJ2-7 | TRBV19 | TGTGCCAGTTCGACAGGAGTATTCTACGAGCAGTACTTC | CASSTGVFYEQYF
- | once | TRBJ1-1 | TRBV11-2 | TGTGCCAGCAGCTTAATCGCGCAGGTGATGAACACTGAAGCTTTCTTT | CASSLIAQVMNTEAFF
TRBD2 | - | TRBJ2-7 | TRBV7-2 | TGTGCCAGCAGTCATGGTGGGGGGGACTACGAGCAGTACTTC | CASSHGGGDYEQYF
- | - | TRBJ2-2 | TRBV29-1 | TGCAGCGTTAGTTTGGCAGGGCCCACCGGGGAGCTGTTTTTT | CSVSLAGPTGELFF
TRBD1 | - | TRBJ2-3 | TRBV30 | TGTGCCTGGAGTATCAAGTTGTGGCGGACAGGGGGCGCAGATACGCAGTATTTT | CAWSIKLWRTGGADTQYF
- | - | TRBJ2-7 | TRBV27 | TGTGCCAGCAGTTTGGGCAGCGGTTACGAGCAGTACTTC | CASSLGSGYEQYF
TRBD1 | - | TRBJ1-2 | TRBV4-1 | TGCGCCAGCAGCCAAGATGGGACAGGATCCAACTATGGCTACACCTTC | CASSQDGTGSNYGYTF
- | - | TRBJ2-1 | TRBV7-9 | TGTGCCAGCAGCTTGGCTAGCGCTGAGCAGTTCTTC | CASSLASAEQFF
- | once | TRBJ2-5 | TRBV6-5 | TGTGCCAGCAGTCCCGGACAAACGGGCCAAGAGACCCAGTACTTC | CASSPGQTGQETQYF
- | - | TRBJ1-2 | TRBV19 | TGTGCCAGCGAGCCGGGACACGCCTATGGCTACACCTTC | CASEPGHAYGYTF
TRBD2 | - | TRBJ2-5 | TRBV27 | TGTGCCAGCAGTTCCAGACTAGCGGGAGAACGGGAGACCCAGTACTTC | CASSSRLAGERETQYF
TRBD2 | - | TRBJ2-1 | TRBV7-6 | TGTGCCAGCAGCTTAGTGGTGACTAGCGGGAGCACGAATGAGCAGTTCTTC | CASSLVVTSGSTNEQFF
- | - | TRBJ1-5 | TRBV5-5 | TGTGCCAGCAGCCAAAACGACAGAGATAGCAATCAGCCCCAGCATTTT | CASSQNDRDSNQPQHF
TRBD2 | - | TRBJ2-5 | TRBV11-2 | TGTGCCAGCAGCTCGGGACTAGCGGTAACCTACCAAGAGACCCAGTACTTC | CASSSGLAVTYQETQYF
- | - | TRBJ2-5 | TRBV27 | TGTGCCAGCGGTCTCGGAGAGACCCAGTACTTC | CASGLGETQYF
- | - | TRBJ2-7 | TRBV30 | TGTGCCTGGGACATCACAGGGTTCGAGCAGTACTTC | CAWDITGFEQYF
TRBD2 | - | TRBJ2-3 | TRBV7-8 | TGTGCCAGCAGCTTAGACCCAGCGGGAGATTTCGATACGCAGTATTTT | CASSLDPAGDFDTQYF
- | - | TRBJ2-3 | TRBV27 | TGTGCCAGCAGTTCCACACGCACAGATACGCAGTATTTT | CASSSTRTDTQYF
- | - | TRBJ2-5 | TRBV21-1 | TGTGCCAGCAGCAAAGAACGCCTGTACCAAGAGACCCAGTACTTC | CASSKERLYQETQYF
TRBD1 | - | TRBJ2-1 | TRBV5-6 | TGTGCCAGCAGGTTTGGGACAGGGGCCTACAATGAGCAGTTCTTC | CASRFGTGAYNEQFF
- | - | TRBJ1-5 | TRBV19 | TGTGCCAGTAGTATAGGGTTGCAGCCCCAGCATTTT | CASSIGLQPQHF
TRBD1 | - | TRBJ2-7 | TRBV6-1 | TGTGCCAGCAGTGAAACACTTCAGGGGGCCGGGACCTACGAGCAGTACTTC | CASSETLQGAGTYEQYF
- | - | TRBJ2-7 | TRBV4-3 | TGCGCCAGCAGCCAAGATTCGGGGGTATATGGCGAGCAGTACTTC | CASSQDSGVYGEQYF
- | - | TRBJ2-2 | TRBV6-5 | TGTGCCAGCAGTTACCCGGAAGGCACCGGGGAGCTGTTTTTT | CASSYPEGTGELFF
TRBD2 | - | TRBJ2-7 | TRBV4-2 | TGTGCCAGCAGCCATAAACTAGCGGGATACCACGAGCAGTACTTC | CASSHKLAGYHEQYF
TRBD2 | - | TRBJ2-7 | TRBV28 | TGTGCCAGCAGTTTGGGGACAGGACTAGCGGGATCCTCCTACGAGCAGTACTTC | CASSLGTGLAGSSYEQYF
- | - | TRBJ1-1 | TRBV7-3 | TGTGCCAGCAGTTCGCTGGGGGTGGGCACTGAAGCTTTCTTT | CASSSLGVGTEAFF
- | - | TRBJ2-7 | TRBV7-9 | TGTGCCAGCAGTAGTGACTCCGGGACGCCGGGCCGGGATCCCCACGAGCAGTACTTC | CASSSDSGTPGRDPHEQYF
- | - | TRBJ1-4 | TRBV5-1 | TGCGCCAGCAGCCCGACGGACATCCGGCGGGGGGGGTTTGAAAAACTGTTTTTT | CASSPTDIRRGGFEKLFF
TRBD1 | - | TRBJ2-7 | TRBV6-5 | TGTGCCAGCAGTAAGTCGGGACAGGGTGGGGAGCAGTACTTC | CASSKSGQGGEQYF
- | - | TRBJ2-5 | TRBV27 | TGTGCCAGCAGTTCCCGGGTCCAAGAGACCCAGTACTTC | CASSSRVQETQYF
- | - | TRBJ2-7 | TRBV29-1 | TGCAGCGTTATCACCTCCCCAGGGGTTCCCTACGAGCAGTACTTC | CSVITSPGVPYEQYF
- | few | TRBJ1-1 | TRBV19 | TGTGCCAGTAGTATAGAATTTCGCGCCCCCGAAGCTTTCTTT | CASSIEFRAPEAFF
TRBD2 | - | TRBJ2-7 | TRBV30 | TGTGCCTGGAGTGGGCTGGGGGGGGAGCAGTACTTC | CAWSGLGGEQYF
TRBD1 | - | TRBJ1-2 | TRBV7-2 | TGTGCCAGCAGCTTAGCGCCTCCACAGGGGTACTATGGCTACACCTTC | CASSLAPPQGYYGYTF
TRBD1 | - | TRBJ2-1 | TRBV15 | TGTGCCACCAGCAGAGCGAGGGACAGGGGGTTACGGGAGCAGTTCTTC | CATSRARDRGLREQFF
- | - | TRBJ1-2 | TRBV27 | TGTGCCAGCATGGCGGGCGGCTCCTATGGCTACACCTTC | CASMAGGSYGYTF
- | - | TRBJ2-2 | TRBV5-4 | TGTGCCAGCAGCTCCGATGCGGGGAACACCGGGGAGCTGTTTTTT | CASSSDAGNTGELFF
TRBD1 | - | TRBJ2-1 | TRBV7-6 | TGTGCCAGCACTTCCAACCCTGGGACAGGGGACAATGAGCAGTTCTTC | CASTSNPGTGDNEQFF
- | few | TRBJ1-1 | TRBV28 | TGTGCCAGCACCCCCCTAGGGAACACTGAAGCTTTCTTT | CASTPLGNTEAFF
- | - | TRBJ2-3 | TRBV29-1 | TGCAGCGTCCCGTTTGAAGGACCCACAGATACGCAGTATTTT | CSVPFEGPTDTQYF
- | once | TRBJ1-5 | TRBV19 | TGTGCCAGTATTGAGGGATCTAATAGCAATCAGCCCCAGCATTTT | CASIEGSNSNQPQHF
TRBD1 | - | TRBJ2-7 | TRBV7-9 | TGTGCCAGCAGCGGCTGGGACAGGGCCTACGAGCAGTACTTC | CASSGWDRAYEQYF
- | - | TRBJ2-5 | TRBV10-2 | TGCGCCAGCAAGAGGGGGGTAGGACAAGAGACCCAGTACTTC | CASKRGVGQETQYF
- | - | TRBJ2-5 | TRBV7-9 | TGTGCCAGCAGCTTAGGCCCTACCGGCCCCCAAGAGACCCAGTACTTC | CASSLGPTGPQETQYF
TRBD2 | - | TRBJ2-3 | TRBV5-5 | TGTGCCAGCAGGGGACTAGCGGGAACAGATACGCAGTATTTT | CASRGLAGTDTQYF
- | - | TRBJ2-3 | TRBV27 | TGTGCCAGCAGTTGGGCCTCCACAGATACGCAGTATTTT | CASSWASTDTQYF
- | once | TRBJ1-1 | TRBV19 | TGTGCCAGTAGTATTGGGGGGAAAACTGAAGCTTTCTTT | CASSIGGKTEAFF
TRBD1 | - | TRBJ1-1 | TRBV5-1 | TGCGCCAGCAGCCGATGGGACAGGGCCCCTGAAGCTTTCTTT | CASSRWDRAPEAFF
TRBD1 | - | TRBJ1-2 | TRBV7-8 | TGTGCCAGCAGCTACCGGGACAGCACTAAGAGCGCCTTC | CASSYRDSTKSAF
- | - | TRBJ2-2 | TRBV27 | TGTGCCAGCAGTTTGACAGAGTCCACCGGGGAGCTGTTTTTT | CASSLTESTGELFF